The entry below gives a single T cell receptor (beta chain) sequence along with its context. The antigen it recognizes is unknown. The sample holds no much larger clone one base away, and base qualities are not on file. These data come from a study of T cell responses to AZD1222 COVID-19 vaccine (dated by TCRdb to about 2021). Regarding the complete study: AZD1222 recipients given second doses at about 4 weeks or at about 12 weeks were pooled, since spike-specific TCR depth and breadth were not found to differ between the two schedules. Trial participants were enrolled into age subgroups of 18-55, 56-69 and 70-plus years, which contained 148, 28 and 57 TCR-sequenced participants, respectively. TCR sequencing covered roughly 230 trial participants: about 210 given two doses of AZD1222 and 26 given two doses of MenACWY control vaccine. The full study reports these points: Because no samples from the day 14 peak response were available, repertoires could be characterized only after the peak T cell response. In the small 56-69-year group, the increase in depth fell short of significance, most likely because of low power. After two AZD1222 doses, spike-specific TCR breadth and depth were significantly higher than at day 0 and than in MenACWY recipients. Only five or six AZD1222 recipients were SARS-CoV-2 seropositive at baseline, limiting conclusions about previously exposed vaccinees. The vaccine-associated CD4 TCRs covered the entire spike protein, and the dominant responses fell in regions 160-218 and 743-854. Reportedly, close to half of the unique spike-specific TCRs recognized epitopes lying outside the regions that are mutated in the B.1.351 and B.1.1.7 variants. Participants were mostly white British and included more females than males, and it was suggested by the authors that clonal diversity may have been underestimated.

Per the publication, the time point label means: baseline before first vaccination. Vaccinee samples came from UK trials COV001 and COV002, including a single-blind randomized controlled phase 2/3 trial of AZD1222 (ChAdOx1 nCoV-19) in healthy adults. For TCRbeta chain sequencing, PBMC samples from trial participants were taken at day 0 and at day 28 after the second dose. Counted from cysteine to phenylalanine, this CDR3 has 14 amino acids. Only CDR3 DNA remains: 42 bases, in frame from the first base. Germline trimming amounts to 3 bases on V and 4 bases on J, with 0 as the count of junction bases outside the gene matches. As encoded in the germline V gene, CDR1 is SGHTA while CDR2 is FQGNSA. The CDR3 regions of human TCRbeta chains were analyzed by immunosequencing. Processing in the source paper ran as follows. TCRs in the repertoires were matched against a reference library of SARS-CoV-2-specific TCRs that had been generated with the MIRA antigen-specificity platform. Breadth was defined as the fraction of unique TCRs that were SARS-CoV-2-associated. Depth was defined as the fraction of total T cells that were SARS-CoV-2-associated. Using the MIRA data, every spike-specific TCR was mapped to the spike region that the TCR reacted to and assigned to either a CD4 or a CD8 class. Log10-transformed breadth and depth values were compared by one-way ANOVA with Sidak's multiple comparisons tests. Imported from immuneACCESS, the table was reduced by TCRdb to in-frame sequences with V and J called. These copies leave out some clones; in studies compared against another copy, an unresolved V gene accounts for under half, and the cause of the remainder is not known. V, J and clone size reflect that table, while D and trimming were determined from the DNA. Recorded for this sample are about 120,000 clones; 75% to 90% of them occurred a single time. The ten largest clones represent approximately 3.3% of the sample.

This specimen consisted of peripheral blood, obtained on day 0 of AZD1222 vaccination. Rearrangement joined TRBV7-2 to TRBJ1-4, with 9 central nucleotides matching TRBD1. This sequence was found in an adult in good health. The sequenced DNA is TGTGCCAGCAGCTTGGGACAGGGTAATGAAAAACTGTTTTTT. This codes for CASSLGQGNEKLFF.